Below are 14 T cell receptor beta chains sequenced from a single sample in a study of blood T cell repertoires in COVID-19. Here immunoSEQ multiplex PCR was the method, and the copy in TCRdb shows in-frame clones only, minus some. The sample records just over 300,000 clones, around 86% being singletons. Input material: PBMCs or T cells enriched from blood (not recorded which). Receptors were obtained from a man aged 25-40 years who had recovered from COVID-19.

The chain recombines TRBV13 with TRBJ2-7; maybe TRBD1 (8 bases). Deletions cut 4 bases from V and 7 bases from J, with 23 bases between. The CDR3 runs to 16 residues. Germline lookup yields CDR1 PRHDT and CDR2 FYEKMQ (reference sequence). The CDR3 DNA reads TGTGCCAGCAGCTCAGCCCCGGGACAGGCCGGGGGGGAGCAGTACTTC. Translation gives CASSSAPGQAGGEQYF.

The chain links TRBV28 to TRBJ1-4, with a weak D call TRBD1 (6 bases). The CDR3 is made up of 15 amino acids. V was cut by 5 bases and J by 8 bases, with 18 bases left in between. The germline CDR1 and CDR2 sequences are MDHEN and SYDVKM. The CDR3 reads CASSPPGLRGEKLFF. The CDR3 DNA reads as TGTGCCAGCAGTCCCCCGGGTCTAAGGGGGGAAAAACTGTTTTTT.

This chain uses TRBV18 with TRBJ1-1; 9 bases map to TRBD1. Germline values: CDR1 KGHSH, CDR2 LQKENI. This CDR3 is built from 16 residues. V lost 2 bases to trimming and J lost 2 bases; unmatched junction nucleotides: 6. CDR3 region: CASSPRQQGANTEAFF. Written as DNA, the CDR3 is TGTGCCAGCTCACCAAGACAACAGGGGGCAAACACTGAAGCTTTCTTT.

The chain combines TRBV19 with TRBJ2-2; D is perhaps TRBD1 (6 bases). Germline loops: CDR1 LNHDA, CDR2 SQIVND (reference sequence). CDR3 length equals 13 residues. The V and J ends lost 3 bases and 6 bases respectively, with 8 bases between them. This CDR3 reads CASSIWGPGELFF. As DNA, the CDR3 is TGTGCCAGTAGTATCTGGGGGCCCGGGGAGCTGTTTTTT. The full variable domain, rest sourced from reference TRBV19 and TRBJ2-2, is DGGITQSPKYLFRKEGQNVTLSCEQNLNHDAMYWYRQDPGQGLRLIYYSQIVNDFQKGDIAEGYSVSREKKESFPLTVTSAQKNPTAFYLCASSIWGPGELFFGEGSRLTVL.

V usage is TRBV18 and J usage is TRBJ1-3; D not resolved. CDR3 length equals 15 residues. Trimming took 2 bases from V and 0 from J, leaving 8 bases between them. Looked up from germline, CDR1 is KGHSH and CDR2 is LQKENI. The chain's CDR3 is CASSPGSSSGNTIYF. In DNA, the CDR3 is TGTGCCAGCTCACCAGGCAGTTCCTCTGGAAACACCATATATTTT.

The genes are TRBV5-8 and TRBJ1-2, with D maybe TRBD1 (5 bases). The CDR3 spans 14 residues. Trimming cost V 1 base and J 1 base, with 8 bases left between them. Germline CDR1 SGHTS, CDR2 YDEGEE. This CDR3 is CASSLSGVNYGYTF. Here the CDR3 DNA reads TGTGCCAGCAGCTTGTCGGGGGTTAACTATGGCTACACCTTC.

In regard to this clone: Other DNA sequences within the sample encode an identical CDR3. V is TRBV7-8 and J is TRBJ1-5, with D unclear. Germline loops: CDR1 SGHVS, CDR2 FQNEAQ. The CDR3 runs to 12 residues. V was shortened by 5 bases and J by 3 bases, with 5 bases between the two germline ends. The DNA for the CDR3 is TGTGCCAGCAGCCCATCCAATCAGCCCCAGCATTTT. This codes for CASSPSNQPQHF.

The rearrangement links TRBV2 to TRBJ1-5; 8 nucleotides line up with TRBD1. V gave up 1 base and J gave up 2 bases; unmatched junction bases: 10. The CDR3 runs 18 residues. Germline V gene lookup returns CDR1 SNHLY and CDR2 FYNNEI. CDR3 nucleotides: TGTGCCAGCAGTGAAGAGTATTCAGGGGGACAGGGCAATCAGCCCCAGCATTTT. It translates to CASSEEYSGGQGNQPQHF.

The genes are TRBV11-2 and TRBJ1-1; the D gene is possibly TRBD1 (5 bases). This CDR3 contains 14 residues. Germline lookup yields CDR1 SGHAT and CDR2 FQNNGV. V lost 0 bases, J lost 5 bases, and 10 bases lay in between. The CDR3 DNA is TGTGCCAGCAGCTTAGATGGGGCTGAAACTGAAGCTTTCTTT. Translation gives CASSLDGAETEAFF.

V and J are TRBV19 and TRBJ1-5; D remains unclear. Between the trimmed V and J ends, which lost 3 bases and 1 base, there was a span of 7 bases. The germline CDR1 and CDR2 sequences are LNHDA and SQIVND (reference sequence). The CDR3 is 14 amino acids. In DNA, the CDR3 is TGTGCCAGTAGTATTGTTCGGAGCAATCAGCCCCAGCATTTT. It translates to CASSIVRSNQPQHF.

The gene calls are TRBV30 and TRBJ1-5; D is unresolved. V was trimmed by 6 bases and J by 2 bases, leaving 11 bases between them. The CDR3 sequence is 13 residues long. Germline V gene lookup returns CDR1 GTSNPN and CDR2 SVGIG (reference sequence). The CDR3 here is CACLGEGNQPQHF. In DNA, the CDR3 is TGTGCCTGCCTAGGTGAGGGCAATCAGCCCCAGCATTTT.

The V call is TRBV18, the J call TRBJ2-2, with D possibly matching TRBD1 (6 bases). V lost 3 bases, J lost 9 bases, and 17 bases lay in between. This CDR3 spans 15 amino acids. CDR1 is KGHSH, CDR2 LQKENI, per germline. This CDR3 reads CASSPYRDPGRELFF. CDR3 DNA sequence: TGTGCCAGCTCACCCTACAGGGACCCGGGCCGGGAGCTGTTTTTT.

Comments on this clone: Relative to the germline gene, one junction end is altered; a read error may explain this. The chain combines TRBV5-6 with TRBJ2-5; 7 bases align to TRBD1. From germline, CDR1 is SGHDT and CDR2 YYEEEE. This CDR3 is built from 11 residues. The CDR3: CASSLADRTHF. The CDR3 coding sequence is TGTGCCAGCAGCTTGGCGGACAGGACCCACTTC. The complete variable domain, with remaining parts taken from reference TRBV5-6 and TRBJ2-5, reads DAGVTQSPTHLIKTRGQQVTLRCSPKSGHDTVSWYQQALGQGPQFIFQYYEEEERQRGNFPDRFSGHQFPNYSSELNVNALLLGDSALYLCASSLADRTHFGPGTRLLVL.

The chain links TRBV14 to TRBJ2-5, with TRBD1 identical over 7 bases. The trim removed 5 bases at V and 4 bases at J, leaving 7 bases unmatched. CDR3 length: 14 residues. The germline gives CDR1 SGHDN, CDR2 FVKESK. CDR3 in amino acids: CASSGHRGRETQYF. The CDR3 nucleotides are TGTGCCAGCAGCGGTCACAGGGGTCGAGAGACCCAGTACTTC. The full variable domain, completed using reference TRBV14 and TRBJ2-5, is EAGVTQFPSHSVIEKGQTVTLRCDPISGHDNLYWYRRVMGKEIKFLLHFVKESKQDESGMPNNRFLAERTGGTYSTLKVQPAELEDSGVYFCASSGHRGRETQYFGPGTRLLVL.